The source of this T cell receptor beta chain is a study of cytomegalovirus exposure and HLA in healthy donors (dated by TCRdb to about 2017). In the study overall: According to an earlier analysis of a few hundred of the donors, some 170 million T cells yielded some 110 million unique TCR beta sequences and about 300 Gb of sequence data. HLA typing included class I and class II loci at four-digit resolution. Along with the 666-subject first cohort, a separate validation cohort of over a hundred different subjects was used. Several DR-DQ haplotypes were treated as single units for association and clustering because of strong linkage in the cohort. The number of typed donors differed by locus: about 620-630 for A, B, C, DRB1 and DQB1; 500 to 550 for DQA1; roughly 600 for DPA1; and some 430 for DPB1. A later analysis re-examined previously published TCR beta repertoires from more than 600 donors and added high-resolution HLA genotyping to investigate patterns of TCR occurrence. In a later genetic analysis, genome-wide SNP genotypes for about three fifths of the 666 donors were used, and that subset was treated as a discovery cohort. Of the 350 to 450 genotyped donors, 65% to 90% were placed in the genetic ancestry cluster associated with self-reported Caucasian donors. Donor age, sex, ethnicity and CMV serostatus were collected together with the repertoire data. Across 398 genotyped donors of the cohort, an average of roughly 230,000 unique TCR beta nucleotide sequences per donor were sequenced, and roughly 20% of those sequences were non-productive. The aim of the study was to test whether cataloging public T cell receptors could identify signatures of past pathogen exposure. Around 300 gigabases of sequencing data and approximately 85 million unique TCR sequences were included in an early release covering about 700 HLA-typed donors. Every repertoire in the discovery cohort had been generated on one and the same sequencing platform. Rather than using new phenotypic data, the later analysis identified candidate immune exposures from TCR beta sequences and from how often those sequences occurred across donors. High-throughput TCR immunosequencing, statistical association of individual TCRs with disease status, and machine learning were combined to predict cytomegalovirus infection status. An earlier analysis of approximately 500 of the donors applied high-throughput TCR beta sequencing to assess whether each TCR beta V gene segment acted as functional or pseudogenic. The study used immunosequencing to profile the T cell repertoires of under 700 subjects and linked those repertoires to cytomegalovirus serostatus.

Library preparation employed the immunoSEQ multiplex PCR assay. For the multiplex PCR, a mixture combining 60 forward primers for TCR Vbeta segments and 13 reverse primers for TCR Jbeta segments was used. The CDR3 region of rearranged TCR beta genes was amplified from genomic DNA by a multiplex PCR assay. The Illumina HiSeq System was used to sequence the amplified TCR beta libraries as 87-base-pair reads. Per the authors' processing: A later analysis counted about 80 million unique TCR beta chains across the 600 to 850 repertoires, and some 11 million of these chains were shared by at least two donors. To remove PCR and sequencing errors, raw reads were error-corrected and collapsed into unique sequences using a nearest-neighbor algorithm that merged closely related sequences. CDR3 sequences were aligned to IMGT reference sequences to assign V, D and J gene segments. For a sequence to be retained, at least a six-nucleotide match to both a V gene segment and a J gene segment was required. A rearrangement was called productive if the CDR3 had no stop codons and remained in frame with V and J, and every other rearrangement was called non-productive. CDR3 was defined according to IMGT convention as the region running from the second conserved V-encoded cysteine to the conserved J-encoded phenylalanine. In an earlier analysis of roughly 580 of the donors, sequences lacking an unambiguous match to a single V gene segment were excluded. In an earlier analysis of 450 to 700 of the donors, V segments were called functional above 56.7% productive rearrangements and were called segregating when the between-donor standard deviation exceeded 5%. A statistical classification framework was built for diagnosing cytomegalovirus status from the catalog of TCR beta chain sequences. V and J gene assignment, in a later analysis, came from comparing TCR nucleotide sequences with IMGT/GENE-DB human TR gene sequences. The TCRdist pipeline was used in a later analysis to assign CDR3 sequences and most-parsimonious VDJ recombination scenarios. In a later analysis, every TCR beta chain was defined by the combination of its CDR3 amino acid sequence and its V-gene family, and reads without a unique V-gene family were dropped. As a way to deal with suspected cross-contamination and a sequencing artifact, a later analysis dropped 592 nucleotide sequences that were highly shared and had low generation probability. A later analysis calculated a clonal expansion index for each public chain from normalized within-repertoire ranks of inferred template counts. In a later analysis, generation probabilities were computed using a VDJ recombination model fitted to out-of-frame rearrangements, and the results were checked against IGoR. In a later analysis, TCR-TCR, TCR-HLA and TCR-CMV co-occurrence was scored with hypergeometric tests, and a repertoire-size bias correction was applied to TCR pairs. A later analysis estimated false discovery rates by permuting HLA or CMV assignments 20 times. In a later analysis, co-occurring TCRs were grouped using DBSCAN, and TCRdist sequence similarity was added for clustering within HLA-allele-positive subsets. Repertoires with fewer than 30,000 or more than 120,000 public chains, plus five repertoires with anomalous nucleotide sharing, were excluded from co-occurrence clustering. As stored in TCRdb, this immuneACCESS dataset retains in-frame rearrangements with V and J assigned. A fraction of the clones does not appear; measured against another copy, unresolved V genes explain less than half of the discrepancy, and the remainder lacks a known reason. The V and J calls and clone size were taken over from that table, and D and trimming were inferred from the DNA. For this sample the table gives approximately 170,000 clones, of which over 70% were detected only once. 2.5% to 4% of the sample is taken by the ten largest.

The cohort consisted of more than 650 healthy bone marrow donors. At the time of sampling, all cohort members were nominally healthy, though unrecorded immune exposures were likely present. The donor was CMV seropositive and was included in the group of 290 or so seropositive cohort members. A peripheral blood sample was provided by each donor, and peripheral blood mononuclear cells were used for TCR beta sequencing. The Qiagen DNeasy Blood Extraction Kit was used to extract genomic DNA from the blood cell samples. Relative to germline, V is missing 4 bases and J is missing 7 bases, with 7 bases of the junction outside any gene match. Based on the germline V gene, the CDR1 and CDR2 sequences are SGDLS and YYNGEE. The CDR3 spans 14 residues, from the cysteine through the phenylalanine. The entry retains the CDR3 DNA only, 42 bases that are in frame from base 1. What the work shows at the level of the full study, not this receptor alone: A later analysis reported that several top co-occurrence clusters appeared linked to parvovirus B19, influenza, CMV and Epstein-Barr virus. Roughly uniform sequencing depth across donors was assumed in presence/absence analyses, although this assumption may not hold. Correlated functional status among segregating V segments might reflect linkage disequilibrium, but an unknown experimental factor could not be ruled out. A later analysis found that most CMV-associated TCR beta chains appeared HLA-restricted, with HLA associations seemingly driven largely by CMV exposure. Most TCR sequences were observed very rarely across donors, whereas some public TCRs were present in many individuals. A later analysis associated about 16,000 TCR beta sequences with specific HLA alleles at a false discovery rate of 0.05. Because counts were too low, roughly 18 rarely observed V segments, including chromosome 9 orphons, were left out of the earlier analysis of roughly 600 of the donors. Immune exposure information for the cohort was limited to CMV serostatus. A further reported finding was that TCR beta sequences accurately predicted the HLA-A and HLA-B alleles for most subjects in the first cohort. The cohort was sequenced for TCR beta chains only, and without alpha or paired-chain data the features that could be detected were limited. HLA typing was unavailable for some donors at each locus, so association tests used only the typed subset. The classifier was reported to diagnose cytomegalovirus status with high specificity and sensitivity in both the original cohort and the validation cohort. In a later genetic analysis, fewer N-insertions in productive TCRs were reported among donors in an Asian-associated ancestry cluster than the approximately 630-donor mean. The sequencing pipeline was judged likely to have produced a cluster of highly shared sequence variants as a technical artifact. A later genetic analysis associated a missense DCLRE1C variant with V-gene and J-gene trimming of TCR beta chains, and an independent cohort replicated the association. It was suggested by the authors that the approach could potentially be generalized to other disease states and immunological phenotypes. When HLA alleles, especially DR and DQ, strongly co-occurred, TCR associations were difficult to assign to individual alleles. A later analysis found that TCR association rates varied across HLA loci, with DRB1 alleles showing the most associated TCRs and HLA-C alleles the fewest. Three of the identified cytomegalovirus-associated TCR beta chains were confirmed in vitro to be specific for cytomegalovirus antigens. The 87-base-pair reads could not distinguish some IMGT-functional V segments, including TRBV6-2 and TRBV6-3, so those segments were excluded. In a later analysis, HLA-associated TCR beta chains were found to be more clonally expanded and to have lower generation probabilities than equally common non-associated chains. In the study, around 150 TCR beta chains were listed as associated with cytomegalovirus. In an earlier analysis of some 540 of the donors, most TCR beta V segments appeared in productive rearrangements about 87% or about 30% of the time, broadly matching IMGT annotations.

For this clone: This receptor's antigen is unknown. Within one base of it there is no much larger clone, and no base qualities were kept.

The sample consisted of PBMCs. The clonotype originates from a woman in her thirties in good health and CMV-seropositive. The chain is made from TRBV9 and TRBJ2-1, with 8 central nucleotides matching TRBD2. The nucleotide sequence is given as TGTGCCAGCAGCCCCGGACTAGCTGGGAATGAGCAGTTCTTC. Translation gives CASSPGLAGNEQFF.